This is a list of T cell receptor beta chains from one sample in a study of shared clonotypes between healthy human individuals. Method: immunoSEQ multiplex PCR; TCRdb's copy keeps in-frame clones and lacks some. The data contain around 600,000 clones, 98% of them singletons. Sequencing was carried out using naive CD8+ T cells sorted from blood. The receptors come from a man aged 30 to 39 in good health. Both conserved end residues are part of each CDR3. Each record gives: J gene, D gene, V gene, CDR3 protein. D genes are given only for firm matches.

>TRBJ2-2|TRBD1|TRBV29-1
CSVLDRGRATGELFF
>TRBJ2-7|TRBD1|TRBV28
CASRPEGGTGHYEQYF
>TRBJ2-2|.|TRBV27
CASRLYANTGELFF
>TRBJ2-2|.|TRBV13
CASSFPSENTGELFF
>TRBJ2-7|TRBD1|TRBV6-1
CASSEAGTGRREQYF
>TRBJ2-1|.|TRBV7-3
CASSYILSSYNEQFF
>TRBJ2-7|.|TRBV7-2
CASSFFSGSSYEQYF
>TRBJ2-2|TRBD2|TRBV7-9
CASSVGTSGTTGELFF
>TRBJ2-1|.|TRBV27
CASRHDWGEQFF
>TRBJ2-7|.|TRBV7-8
CASSLPQYEQYF
>TRBJ2-1|.|TRBV7-4
CASSSRDPNEQFF
>TRBJ2-7|.|TRBV10-3
CAISDWESYEQYF
>TRBJ1-1|.|TRBV28
CASSFMGHRGENTEAFF
>TRBJ2-7|TRBD2|TRBV5-1
CASRGGLAGQYEQYF
>TRBJ2-2|.|TRBV11-2
CASSLGPAGDRIGELFF
>TRBJ2-7|TRBD1|TRBV29-1
CSALGQSIYEQYF
>TRBJ2-7|TRBD2|TRBV6-5
CASSYSAGGSYEQYF
>TRBJ2-1|.|TRBV6-5
CASSYSREQFF
>TRBJ2-3|TRBD2|TRBV4-1
CASSQDPSGRDTQYF
>TRBJ1-5|.|TRBV4-1
CASSQEPTAGNSNQPQHF
>TRBJ2-3|.|TRBV5-1
CASISGVDVLTGDTQYF
>TRBJ2-1|TRBD2|TRBV29-1
CSVEVSLAGGSYNEQFF
>TRBJ2-1|.|TRBV20-1
CSARRGDEQFF
>TRBJ2-1|.|TRBV18
CASSPLGFAGPYNEQFF
>TRBJ2-1|.|TRBV30
CAWSGNSYNEQFF
>TRBJ2-7|TRBD1|TRBV6-4
CASSPGQGRIEQYF
>TRBJ2-7|.|TRBV2
CARPLYEQYF